This T cell receptor beta chain was identified in a study of blood T cell repertoires in COVID-19. This CDR3 has 13 residues. The V gene's germline CDR1 is SEHNR and CDR2 FQNEAQ (reference sequence). Trimming left V 6 bases short and J 8 bases short, with 16 bases between. At least ten counts were recorded for this clone. Libraries were prepared by immunoSEQ multiplex PCR; TCRdb keeps only in-frame clonotypes and omits some of them. The sample yields 200,000 to 300,000 clones, about 89% seen once. The sequenced material came from peripheral blood. The rearrangement uses TRBV7-9 and TRBJ1-1; no clear D. The TCR originated in a woman aged 55-69 years who had recovered from COVID-19. CDR3 protein: CASSYPDSKEAFF. Written as DNA, the CDR3 is TGTGCCAGCAGTTACCCCGACTCCAAAGAAGCTTTCTTT.